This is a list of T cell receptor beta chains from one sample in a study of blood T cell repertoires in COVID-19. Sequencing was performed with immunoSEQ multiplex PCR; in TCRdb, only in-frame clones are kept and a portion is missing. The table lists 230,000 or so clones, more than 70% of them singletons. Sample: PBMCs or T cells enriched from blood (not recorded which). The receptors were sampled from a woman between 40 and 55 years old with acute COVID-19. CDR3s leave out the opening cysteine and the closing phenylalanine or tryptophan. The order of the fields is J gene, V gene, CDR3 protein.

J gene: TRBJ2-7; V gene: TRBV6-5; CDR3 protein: ASSFDYREYEQY
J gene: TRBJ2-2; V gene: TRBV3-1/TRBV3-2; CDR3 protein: ASSPTGLGELF
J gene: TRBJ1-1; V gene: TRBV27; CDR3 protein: ASRRAGGYGDTEAF
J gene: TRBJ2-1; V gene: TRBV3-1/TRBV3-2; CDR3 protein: ASSQIAGGGDEQF
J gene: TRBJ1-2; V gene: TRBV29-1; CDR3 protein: SAGVSGGGNYGYT
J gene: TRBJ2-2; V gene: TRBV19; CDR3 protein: ASSIGGGAGELF
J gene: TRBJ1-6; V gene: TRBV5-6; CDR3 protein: ASSLDPGYNSPLH
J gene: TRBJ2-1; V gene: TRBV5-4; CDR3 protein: ASSLDPTSGGNEQF
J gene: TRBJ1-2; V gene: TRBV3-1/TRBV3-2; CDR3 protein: ASSQWGTGANNGYT
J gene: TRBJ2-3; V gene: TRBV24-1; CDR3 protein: ATSEASTDTQY
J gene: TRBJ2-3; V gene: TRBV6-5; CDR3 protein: ASSWSKRGQKDTQY
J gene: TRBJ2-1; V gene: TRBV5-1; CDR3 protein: ASSLAWTSGNNEQF
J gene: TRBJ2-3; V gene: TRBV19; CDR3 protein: ASSIQSEDTQY
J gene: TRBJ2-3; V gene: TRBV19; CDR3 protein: ASRLQGATDTQY
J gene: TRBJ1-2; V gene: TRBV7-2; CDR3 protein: ASSLAAGNYGYT
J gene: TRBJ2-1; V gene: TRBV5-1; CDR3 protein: ASSSSGQGASEQF